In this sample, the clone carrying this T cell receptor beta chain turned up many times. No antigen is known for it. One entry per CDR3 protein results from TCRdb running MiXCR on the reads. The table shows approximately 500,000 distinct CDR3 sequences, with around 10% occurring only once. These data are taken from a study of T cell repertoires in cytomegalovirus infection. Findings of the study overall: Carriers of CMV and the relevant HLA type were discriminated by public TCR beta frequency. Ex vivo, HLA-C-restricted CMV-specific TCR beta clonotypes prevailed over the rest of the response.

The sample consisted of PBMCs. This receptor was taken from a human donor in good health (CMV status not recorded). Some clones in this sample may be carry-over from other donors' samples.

This CDR3 reads CASSGGRRGSNQPQHF. In DNA, the CDR3 is TGTGCCAGCAGCGGGGGAAGACGTGGCAGCAATCAGCCCCAGCATTTT. The J gene is TRBJ1-5, the V gene TRBV7-2, with D tentatively TRBD1 (5 bases). V gave up 5 bases and J gave up 1 base, with 15 bases separating them. The CDR3 loop spans 16 amino acids. Germline loops: CDR1 SGHTA, CDR2 FQGNSA. Complete variable domain (other parts from reference TRBV7-2 and TRBJ1-5): GAGVSQSPSNKVTEKGKDVELRCDPISGHTALYWYRQSLGQGLEFLIYFQGNSAPDKSGLPSDRFSAERTGGSVSTLTIQRTQQEDSAVYLCASSGGRRGSNQPQHFGDGTRLSIL.